The clone carrying this T cell receptor beta chain was counted only a few times. Antigen: not known. TCRdb reanalysed the reads using MiXCR and keeps one entry per CDR3 protein. The sample has roughly 920,000 distinct CDR3 sequences; roughly 30% are singletons. This entry belongs to a study of T cell repertoires in cytomegalovirus infection. Background on the study: Public TCR beta signature analysis indicated the presence of both CMV infection and matching HLA type.

This CDR3 has 13 residues. Germline CDR1 MNHEY, CDR2 SMNVEV (reference sequence). V gave up 6 bases and J gave up 3 bases, with 12 bases separating them. The chain joins TRBV27 to TRBJ2-7; a weak D match, TRBD1 (5 bases). This sample comprised cultured CD8+ T cells from PBMCs, obtained from culture after CMV antigen stimulation. The sequence derives from a human donor in good health (CMV status not recorded). Some clones in this sample may be carry-over from other donors' samples. The CDR3 bases are TGTGCCAGCAGCAACGGACAAGACTACGAGCAGTACTTC. Amino acid sequence: CASSNGQDYEQYF.